These 2 T cell receptor beta chains were all obtained from the same sample, sequenced in a study of T cell changes during pregnancy in multiple sclerosis. Assay used: immunoSEQ multiplex PCR; TCRdb lists only in-frame clones, some missing. In the table there are 90,000 or so clones, approximately 89% of which are singletons. The sample consisted of peripheral blood, taken before pregnancy. Every receptor here comes from a female donor with multiple sclerosis, enrolled in a pregnancy study.

The chain links TRBV19 to TRBJ1-2; TRBD1 aligns across 7 bases. Losses at the gene ends were 3 bases for V and 0 bases for J; bases not matched to a gene: 7. This CDR3 spans 16 amino acids. The germline gives CDR1 LNHDA, CDR2 SQIVND (reference sequence). In DNA, the CDR3 is TGTGCCAGTAGTATCCAAAGGGGGACAGCTAACTATGGCTACACCTTC. This gives the protein CASSIQRGTANYGYTF.

The chain is built from TRBV7-8 and TRBJ2-7; 10 bases align to TRBD1. Germline CDR1 and CDR2: SGHVS and FQNEAQ. V lost 5 bases, J lost 7 bases, and 8 bases stayed unmatched. This CDR3 has 14 amino acids. CDR3 in amino acids: CASSLGTGVGEQYF. CDR3 in DNA: TGTGCCAGCAGCCTAGGGACAGGGGTGGGTGAGCAGTACTTC.